A single sample gave rise to the 15 T cell receptor beta chains below, sequenced in a study of response to subunit inactivated influenza vaccine. From the RT-PCR reads, TCRdb called clonotypes with MiXCR, one entry per CDR3 protein. Here the sample spans around 490,000 distinct CDR3 sequences, approximately 7.6% being singletons. The source material was PBMCs from blood, sampled less than 30 months after vaccination. All receptors derive from a man between 50 and 70 years old who received an inactivated influenza vaccine.

This clonotype was counted ten times or more. This chain joins TRBV7-8 and TRBJ1-3; D is possibly TRBD1 (5 bases). V was cut by 0 bases and J by 4 bases, with 19 bases left in between. Germline-derived CDR1 and CDR2 are SGHVS and FQNEAQ. The CDR3 has 18 residues. The CDR3 loop reads CASSLARLWAGAGNTIYF. CDR3 bases: TGTGCCAGCAGCTTAGCCAGACTGTGGGCCGGGGCCGGAAACACCATATATTTT.

This chain links TRBV6-2 or TRBV6-3 with TRBJ2-1; 11 bases line up with TRBD2. The J segment lost 7 bases and the V segment lost 6 bases, leaving 8 bases of the junction unmatched. The CDR3 extends over 15 amino acids. CDR1 MNHEY and CDR2 SVGEGT come from the germline V gene. The CDR3 here is CASSSPLAGGNEQFF. The CDR3, as DNA: TGTGCCAGCAGCTCCCCCCTAGCGGGGGGAAATGAGCAGTTCTTC.

V gene TRBV9 combines with J gene TRBJ2-1; D is perhaps TRBD2 (6 bases). This CDR3 comprises 16 residues. Germline CDR1 reads SGDLS; CDR2 reads YYNGEE. V lost 0 bases to trimming and J lost 0 bases, with 10 bases between them. This chain's CDR3 is CASSVDIGSSYNEQFF. CDR3 sequence (DNA): TGTGCCAGCAGCGTAGATATCGGGAGCTCCTACAATGAGCAGTTCTTC.

This clonotype came up a few times. The chain is built from TRBV5-1 and TRBJ1-1; 9 positions agree with TRBD1. The germline gives CDR1 SGHRS, CDR2 YFSETQ. The V gene end was trimmed by 3 bases and the J gene end by 3 bases; junction bases not matched to a gene: 3. The CDR3 has 14 amino acids. The CDR3 DNA follows: TGCGCCAGCAGCTGGACAGGGGTTGACACTGAAGCTTTCTTT. Residues: CASSWTGVDTEAFF.

The table lists this clonotype with many counts. The chain uses TRBV29-1 and TRBJ1-2, with unresolved D. CDR3 size: 13 residues. Germline CDR1 SQVTM, CDR2 ANQGSEA. With 0 bases removed from V and 5 bases from J, the gap between germline ends came to 10 bases. The CDR3 region has the DNA TGCAGCGTTGAAGATCAGTCTGTGTATGGCTACACCTTC. This encodes CSVEDQSVYGYTF.

Only a few counts were recorded for this clonotype. The rearrangement joins TRBV2 to TRBJ1-6, with TRBD1 matching 7 bases. Trimming removed 7 bases from V and 10 bases from J; junction bases left unmatched: 13. CDR1 and CDR2 (germline): SNHLY, FYNNEI. This CDR3 is built from 15 residues. The CDR3 nucleotides are TGTGCCAGCACCGAGGGGGCGTGGATTGGATCACCCCTCCACTTT. It translates to CASTEGAWIGSPLHF.

This chain uses TRBV27 with TRBJ1-1; D is ambiguous. The CDR3 consists of 15 residues. Germline V lookup: CDR1 MNHEY, CDR2 SMNVEV (reference sequence). V dropped 5 bases and J dropped 4 bases, with 17 bases sitting between them. This CDR3 reads CASSPPTHSATEAFF. In DNA, the CDR3 is TGTGCCAGCAGTCCACCGACCCATTCAGCCACTGAAGCTTTCTTT.

This clonotype was picked up many times. The J gene is TRBJ2-1, the V gene TRBV6-1; D gene uncertain. The CDR3 length is 15 residues. Germline V gives CDR1 MNHNS, CDR2 SASEGT. V lost 1 base and J lost 4, with 11 bases in between. DNA of the CDR3: TGTGCCAGCAGTGAAGTCTCACTTATGTACAATGAGCAGTTCTTC. This translates into CASSEVSLMYNEQFF.

The sample holds many counts of this clonotype. This rearrangement joins TRBV7-9 to TRBJ2-3, with D perhaps matching TRBD1 (6 bases). Germline CDR1 and CDR2: SEHNR and FQNEAQ (reference sequence). The length of the CDR3 is 14 residues. Trimming removed 3 bases from V and 3 bases from J, with 10 bases in between. The CDR3 DNA sequence: TGTGCCAGCAGCTTCGGACAGACTACAGATACGCAGTATTTT. Amino acids: CASSFGQTTDTQYF.

V is TRBV24-1 and J is TRBJ2-1, with 7 bases lining up with TRBD1. V gave up 4 bases and J gave up 8 bases; unmatched junction bases: 4. From germline, CDR1 is KGHDR and CDR2 SFDVKD. The CDR3 is 13 amino acids. In DNA, the CDR3 is TGTGCCACCAGTGAGGGGACAGTCGATGAGCAGTTCTTC. It codes for CATSEGTVDEQFF.

This clonotype appeared a few times. The chain uses TRBV7-9 and TRBJ2-5; no reliable D call. Looked up from germline, CDR1 is SEHNR and CDR2 is FQNEAQ (reference sequence). This CDR3 spans 14 amino acids. V was shortened by 1 base and J by 2 bases, with 8 bases between the two germline ends. The CDR3 protein is CASSLGARQETQYF. In DNA, the CDR3 is TGTGCCAGCAGCTTAGGGGCGAGACAAGAGACCCAGTACTTC.

The rearrangement joins TRBV20-1 to TRBJ2-1; 11 positions agree with TRBD2. The germline V gene has CDR1 DFQATT and CDR2 SNEGSKA (reference sequence). The CDR3 totals 14 residues. V shed 6 bases and J 13 bases; nucleotides not matched to a gene: 14. The CDR3 loop is CSAGRTSGLVEQFF. The CDR3 nucleotides are TGCAGTGCAGGGAGGACTAGCGGGTTGGTCGAACAGTTCTTC.

This clonotype was counted only a few times. J is TRBJ2-5 and V is TRBV20-1; D call uncertain. The CDR3 covers 12 residues. CDR1 DFQATT and CDR2 SNEGSKA come from the germline V gene (reference sequence). V dropped 3 bases and J dropped 5 bases, with 10 bases sitting between them. DNA for the CDR3: TGCAGTGCTAGCAAGGAGAGGGAGACCCAGTACTTC. Protein product: CSASKERETQYF.

The chain recombines TRBV29-1 with TRBJ2-7; D gene ambiguous. The CDR3 length is 12 residues. The germline CDR1 and CDR2 sequences are SQVTM and ANQGSEA. V was shortened by 4 bases and J by 3 bases, with 10 bases between the two germline ends. CDR3: CSVGQDLYEQYF. CDR3 in DNA: TGCAGCGTTGGGCAGGACCTCTACGAGCAGTACTTC.

This clonotype was detected ten times or more. V and J are TRBV7-2 and TRBJ1-6; D unresolved. V was trimmed by 3 bases and J by 5 bases, leaving 11 bases between them. Germline CDR1 and CDR2: SGHTA and FQGNSA. The CDR3 runs 15 residues. In nucleotides, the CDR3 is TGTGCCAGCAGCTTTGACGGGCAACATAATTCACCCCTCCACTTT. Its translation is CASSFDGQHNSPLHF.